These 23 T cell receptor beta chains came from one sample sequenced in a study of blood T cell repertoires in COVID-19. Produced via immunoSEQ multiplex PCR; TCRdb's table is partial and in-frame only. The profile shows about 200,000 clones, about 88% of them singletons. Sequenced: peripheral blood. These TCRs come from a man in his fifties with COVID-19, enrolled during active disease.

This chain links TRBV6-5 with TRBJ2-7; 10 bases are shared with TRBD1. This CDR3 region has 15 residues. V gave up 4 bases and J gave up 5 bases; unmatched junction bases: 8. Germline V CDR1 and CDR2: MNHEY, SVGAGI. The CDR3 coding sequence is TGTGCCAGCAGTTCCCGACGACAGGGGGCAAACGAGCAGTACTTC. Amino acids: CASSSRRQGANEQYF.

This clone has a single count. This sequence joins TRBV5-5 and TRBJ2-7, with TRBD1 matching 9 bases. Germline CDR1 SGHKS, CDR2 YYEKEE (reference sequence). This CDR3 comprises 17 residues. The ends lost 4 bases at V and 0 bases at J; junction bases unmatched: 11. The CDR3 sequence: CASSGGTGFGISYEQYF. The CDR3 bases are TGTGCCAGCAGCGGGGGGACAGGGTTTGGGATCTCCTACGAGCAGTACTTC.

As concerns this clone: An end of the junction differs from the germline gene, which may be a read error. The sample holds other DNA sequences that translate to the same CDR3. This chain joins TRBV24-1 and TRBJ1-5; 8 nucleotides match TRBD1. Germline values: CDR1 KGHDR, CDR2 SFDVKD. The CDR3 covers 16 residues. CDR3 in DNA: TGTGCCACCAGTGACCCCCGGACAGGGAACAATCAGCCTCAGCATTTT. It is translated as CATSDPRTGNNQPQHF.

V gene TRBV29-1 combines with J gene TRBJ2-1; 9 bases map to TRBD2. This CDR3 spans 13 amino acids. The V gene end was trimmed by 7 bases and the J gene end by 7 bases; junction bases not matched to a gene: 8. Germline V gene sequence: CDR1 SQVTM, CDR2 ANQGSEA. This chain's CDR3 is CSAEGLARNEQFF. CDR3 sequence (DNA): TGCAGCGCGGAAGGACTAGCGAGGAATGAGCAGTTCTTC.

V and J are TRBV3-1 (or the pseudogene TRBV3-2) and TRBJ1-4; 8 nucleotides align to TRBD1. CDR1 is LGHDT and CDR2 is YNNKEL in the germline V gene (reference sequence). This CDR3 has 15 amino acids. After removal of 7 bases from V and 3 bases from J, the junction contained 7 bases not matched to a gene. For the CDR3, the DNA is TGTGCCAGCACGGGGCAACAGGGGGCTAATGAAAAACTGTTTTTT. Its protein product is CASTGQQGANEKLFF.

The chain couples TRBV5-4 to TRBJ2-7, with 10 bases aligning to TRBD1. The V and J ends lost 6 bases and 5 bases, in that order; junction bases with no gene match: 8. The germline gives CDR1 SGHNT, CDR2 YYREEE (reference sequence). CDR3 length: 14 residues. CDR3 sequence: CASNSGQGSHEQYF. The CDR3 region has the DNA TGTGCCAGCAACTCGGGACAGGGGAGTCACGAGCAGTACTTC.

CDR3 bases: TGTGCCAGCAGTGAGGGGGCACATAGCAATCAGCCCCAGCATTTT. Amino acids: CASSEGAHSNQPQHF. This chain links TRBV2 with TRBJ1-5; TRBD1 might be the D (6 bases). The CDR3 has 15 amino acids. Germline CDR1 is SNHLY and CDR2 is FYNNEI. The germline V and J ends were trimmed by 3 bases and 0 bases, with 9 bases remaining between them.

The chain employs TRBV7-2 and TRBJ2-7, with TRBD2 matching over 13 bases. V lost 5 bases and J lost 7; bases outside the gene matches: 8. This CDR3 comprises 15 residues. The germline gives CDR1 SGHTA, CDR2 FQGNSA. The CDR3: CASSLTSGRAGEQYF. CDR3 sequence (DNA): TGTGCCAGCAGCCTTACTAGCGGGAGGGCGGGAGAGCAGTACTTC.

This chain uses TRBV4-2 with TRBJ2-7, with TRBD2 matching 9 bases. This CDR3 region has 14 residues. The V and J ends lost 2 bases and 3 bases, in that order; junction bases with no gene match: 2. Germline V gene sequence: CDR1 LGHNA, CDR2 YNFKEQ. The CDR3 loop is CASSQRLADYEQYF. The CDR3 nucleotides are TGTGCCAGCAGCCAAAGACTAGCGGACTACGAGCAGTACTTC.

The CDR3 protein is CASSQDGVRATEAFF. The CDR3 bases are TGTGCCAGCAGCCAAGACGGAGTCAGGGCCACTGAAGCTTTCTTT. The chain recombines TRBV3-1 (or the pseudogene TRBV3-2) with TRBJ1-1; TRBD1 is a possible D gene (5 bases). V was clipped by 0 bases and J by 4 bases, with 12 bases between them. There are 15 residues in the CDR3. Germline CDR1 reads LGHDT; CDR2 reads YNNKEL (reference sequence).

The V and J genes are TRBV7-2 and TRBJ2-5, with D perhaps TRBD2 (5 bases). The germline V gene encodes CDR1 SGHTA and CDR2 FQGNSA. Trimming took 1 base from V and 2 from J, leaving 8 bases between them. The CDR3 spans 14 residues. CDR3 in amino acids: CASSLDTRQETQYF. The CDR3 nucleotides are TGTGCCAGCAGCTTAGATACTAGACAAGAGACCCAGTACTTC.

The chain joins TRBV29-1 to TRBJ1-1; D gene unclear. Germline CDR1 reads SQVTM; CDR2 reads ANQGSEA. The CDR3 totals 15 residues. The ends were cut back, 5 bases at V and 0 bases at J, with 16 bases in the middle. CDR3 residues: CSVSPTEGVNTEAFF. Here the CDR3 DNA reads TGCAGCGTTTCCCCCACCGAAGGAGTGAACACTGAAGCTTTCTTT.

This clone was seen only once. The chain's CDR3 is CATSSLPGQGGDEQFF. CDR3 DNA sequence: TGTGCCACCAGCAGTTTGCCGGGACAGGGGGGGGATGAGCAGTTCTTC. The V gene is TRBV15, the J gene TRBJ2-1, with 11 bases aligning to TRBD1. Trimming removed 3 bases from V and 8 bases from J; junction bases left unmatched: 9. The CDR3 runs to 16 residues. CDR1 and CDR2 (germline): LNHNV, YYDKDF (reference sequence).

The V call is TRBV13, the J call TRBJ1-3; a possible D gene is TRBD1 (5 bases). CDR1 is PRHDT, CDR2 FYEKMQ, per germline (reference sequence). CDR3 size: 17 residues. The V gene lost 4 bases and the J gene lost 0 bases, with 16 bases spanning the gap. DNA for the CDR3: TGTGCCAGCAGCTCGCGGGGCCCCGCATACTCTGGAAACACCATATATTTT. Amino acids: CASSSRGPAYSGNTIYF.

This chain connects TRBV28 to TRBJ2-3; D is perhaps TRBD1 (6 bases). V lost 10 bases and J lost 0, with 11 bases in between. The germline gives CDR1 MDHEN, CDR2 SYDVKM. The CDR3 has 13 residues. As DNA, the CDR3 is TGTGCCACCAACAGGGCTAGCACAGATACGCAGTATTTT. Translation: CATNRASTDTQYF.

The V gene is TRBV11-2, the J gene TRBJ2-7; no clear D. The length of the CDR3 is 11 residues. Trimming removed 3 bases from V and 3 bases from J, with 3 bases in between. Per the germline V gene, CDR1 is SGHAT and CDR2 is FQNNGV. CDR3 region: CASSFLYEQYF. DNA for the CDR3: TGTGCCAGCAGCTTCCTCTACGAGCAGTACTTC.

This chain connects TRBV29-1 to TRBJ2-1; TRBD2 agrees at 14 bases. Looked up from germline, CDR1 is SQVTM and CDR2 is ANQGSEA. The CDR3 runs to 13 residues. V was clipped by 3 bases and J by 9 bases; unmatched bases: 1. The CDR3 reads CSVEGLAGVEQFF. The CDR3 DNA is TGCAGCGTTGAGGGACTAGCGGGAGTTGAGCAGTTCTTC.

The chain combines TRBV18 with TRBJ2-5, with D possibly matching TRBD1 (6 bases). The V and J ends lost 1 base and 2 bases respectively, with 11 bases between them. The germline CDR1 and CDR2 sequences are KGHSH and LQKENI. The CDR3 loop spans 15 amino acids. This CDR3 reads CASSPLRDTQETQYF. The CDR3 DNA reads TGTGCCAGCTCACCACTCCGGGACACACAAGAGACCCAGTACTTC.

The sample holds one count of this clone. The V gene is TRBV7-3, the J gene TRBJ2-1, with D possibly TRBD2 on 6 matching bases. CDR1 is SGHTA, CDR2 FQGTGA, per germline. V gave up 3 bases and J gave up 4 bases, with 10 bases separating them. CDR3 length equals 14 residues. CDR3: CASSFNREYNEQFF. The CDR3 nucleotides are TGTGCCAGCAGCTTTAATCGGGAGTACAATGAGCAGTTCTTC. Drawing the rest from reference TRBV7-3 and TRBJ2-1, the complete variable domain is GAGVSQTPSNKVTEKGKYVELRCDPISGHTALYWYRQSLGQGPEFLIYFQGTGAADDSGLPNDRFFAVRPEGSVSTLKIQRTERGDSAVYLCASSFNREYNEQFFGPGTRLTVL.

The V and J genes are TRBV18 and TRBJ2-1, with unresolved D. V gave up 6 bases and J gave up 7 bases, with 7 bases separating them. Germline CDR1 is KGHSH and CDR2 is LQKENI. This CDR3 region has 11 residues. The CDR3 DNA sequence: TGTGCCAGCTCCCCCGCGAATGAGCAGTTCTTC. This sequence encodes CASSPANEQFF.

The chain couples TRBV24-1 to TRBJ2-2, with D possibly matching TRBD2 (7 bases). Trimming shortened V by 7 bases and J by 2 bases, and 13 bases separated the two germline ends. Germline values: CDR1 KGHDR, CDR2 SFDVKD. This CDR3 region has 15 residues. The CDR3: CATRGGGPNTGELFF. The CDR3 DNA reads as TGTGCCACCAGGGGAGGGGGGCCAAACACCGGGGAGCTGTTTTTT.

This chain's CDR3 is CASSMGRADYSPLHF. In nucleotides, the CDR3 is TGTGCCAGTAGTATGGGCAGGGCCGATTATTCACCCCTCCACTTT. V usage is TRBV19 and J usage is TRBJ1-6; D possibly corresponds to TRBD1 (5 bases). The CDR3 runs to 15 residues. With 3 bases removed from V and 8 bases from J, the gap between germline ends came to 14 bases. The germline gives CDR1 LNHDA, CDR2 SQIVND (reference sequence). Looking up the rest from reference TRBV19 and TRBJ1-6 gives the full variable domain: DGGITQSPKYLFRKEGQNVTLSCEQNLNHDAMYWYRQDPGQGLRLIYYSQIVNDFQKGDIAEGYSVSREKKESFPLTVTSAQKNPTAFYLCASSMGRADYSPLHFGNGTRLTVT.

The chain has TRBV30 and TRBJ2-5; 7 nucleotides match TRBD2. Germline loops: CDR1 GTSNPN, CDR2 SVGIG (reference sequence). V gave up 5 bases and J gave up 4 bases; unmatched junction bases: 4. The CDR3 spans 12 residues. CDR3 in amino acids: CAWGSGGETQYF. The CDR3 nucleotides are TGTGCCTGGGGATCGGGAGGAGAGACCCAGTACTTC.